The 14 T cell receptor beta chains below were found in one sample sequenced in a study of T cell responses to AZD1222 COVID-19 vaccine. Profiled with immunoSEQ multiplex PCR; TCRdb holds only in-frame clones, not every one. The sample shows some 98,000 clones, 85% to 90% of them seen only once. Sample: peripheral blood, taken 28 days after the second AZD1222 dose. The origin of the receptors is an adult who received the AZD1222 COVID-19 vaccine.

The gene calls are TRBV7-3 and TRBJ2-3; 9 bases match TRBD1. The germline gives CDR1 SGHTA, CDR2 FQGTGA. The CDR3 consists of 13 residues. V shed 5 bases, J shed 4 bases, and the junction held 1 base outside the gene matches. The CDR3: CASSTGGPDTQYF. DNA of the CDR3: TGTGCCAGCAGCACAGGGGGCCCAGATACGCAGTATTTT.

The rearrangement links TRBV30 to TRBJ1-1, with D unresolved. Trimming left V 0 bases short and J 0 bases short, with 2 bases between. The CDR3 has 12 residues. The V gene's germline CDR1 is GTSNPN and CDR2 SVGIG (reference sequence). CDR3 sequence: CAWSVMNTEAFF. CDR3 nucleotides: TGTGCCTGGAGTGTTATGAACACTGAAGCTTTCTTT.

The chain employs TRBV3-1 (or the pseudogene TRBV3-2) and TRBJ2-1, with TRBD1 identical over 9 bases. J gave up 9 bases and V 0 bases, and 9 bases lay outside the gene matches. Germline V CDR1 and CDR2: LGHDT, YNNKEL (reference sequence). CDR3 length: 16 residues. CDR3 nucleotides: TGTGCCAGCAGCCAAGACGACGGGACAGGGTTGGGTGAGCAGTTCTTC. Encoded protein: CASSQDDGTGLGEQFF.

The rearrangement links TRBV2 to TRBJ2-5; 9 nucleotides agree with TRBD2. The germline V gene encodes CDR1 SNHLY and CDR2 FYNNEI. After removal of 9 bases from V and 4 bases from J, the junction contained 6 bases not matched to a gene. The CDR3 extends over 13 amino acids. Written as DNA, the CDR3 is TGTGCCAGTCTTAGCGGGAGTTTAGAGACCCAGTACTTC. Its translation: CASLSGSLETQYF.

For the CDR3, the DNA is TGTGCCAGCAGCCATATAAGTAGGGACAGCTCCTACGAGCAGTACTTC. This translates into CASSHISRDSSYEQYF. The chain combines TRBV7-2 with TRBJ2-7; 7 positions agree with TRBD1. This CDR3 has 16 amino acids. The V and J ends lost 5 bases and 0 bases, in that order; junction bases with no gene match: 10. CDR1 is SGHTA, CDR2 FQGNSA, per germline.

This rearrangement joins TRBV10-3 to TRBJ1-6, with TRBD1 matching over 7 bases. J gave up 5 bases and V 6 bases, and 4 bases lay outside the gene matches. Germline V CDR1 and CDR2: ENHRY, SYGVKD. This CDR3 spans 14 amino acids. CDR3 DNA sequence: TGTGCCATCAGCGCGGACAGGAATAATTCACCCCTCCACTTT. Translation: CAISADRNNSPLHF.

J is TRBJ1-1 and V is TRBV11-2; D gene ambiguous. The V and J ends lost 5 bases and 2 bases respectively, with 6 bases between them. The germline gives CDR1 SGHAT, CDR2 FQNNGV. This CDR3 contains 12 residues. The CDR3 DNA follows: TGTGCCAGCAGCGTCTTAAACACTGAAGCTTTCTTT. Protein: CASSVLNTEAFF. The entire variable domain, with the rest obtained from reference TRBV11-2 and TRBJ1-1, is as follows: EAGVAQSPRYKIIEKRQSVAFWCNPISGHATLYWYQQILGQGPKLLIQFQNNGVVDDSQLPKDRFSAERLKGVDSTLKIQPAKLEDSAVYLCASSVLNTEAFFGQGTRLTVV.

The V and J genes are TRBV6-6 and TRBJ1-5; 7 positions match TRBD1. Per germline, CDR1 MNHNY and CDR2 SVGAGI (reference sequence). The CDR3 contains 15 residues. Losses at the gene ends were 4 bases for V and 5 bases for J; bases not matched to a gene: 8. CDR3 residues: CASSSRLDRDQPQHF. The CDR3 region has the DNA TGTGCCAGCAGTTCCCGCCTCGACAGGGATCAGCCCCAGCATTTT.

The chain couples TRBV11-3 to TRBJ2-1; the D gene is possibly TRBD2 (6 bases). The V end was cut by 4 bases, the J end by 8 bases, with 9 bases between. Germline lookup yields CDR1 SGHNT and CDR2 YENEEA. The CDR3 is made up of 12 amino acids. This CDR3 reads CASSWSSDEQFF. Written as DNA, the CDR3 is TGTGCCAGCAGCTGGTCTAGCGATGAGCAGTTCTTC. Drawing the rest from reference TRBV11-3 and TRBJ2-1, the complete variable domain is EAGVVQSPRYKIIEKKQPVAFWCNPISGHNTLYWYLQNLGQGPELLIRYENEEAVDDSQLPKDRFSAERLKGVDSTLKIQPAELGDSAVYLCASSWSSDEQFFGPGTRLTVL.

This clone was seen just once. The chain links TRBV28 to TRBJ2-5; the match to TRBD1 covers 11 bases. V was pared by 4 bases and J by 7 bases, with 11 bases of the junction left unmatched. This CDR3 region has 16 residues. Germline lookup yields CDR1 MDHEN and CDR2 SYDVKM. CDR3 bases: TGTGCCAGCAGTTCCCCCGGGACAGGGGGTTCTGGGACCCAGTACTTC. Translated, it gives CASSSPGTGGSGTQYF.

The rearrangement links TRBV19 to TRBJ2-5; D is possibly TRBD1 (5 bases). CDR3 length: 13 amino acids. V was trimmed by 5 bases and J by 5 bases, leaving 12 bases between them. Germline CDR1 is LNHDA and CDR2 is SQIVND (reference sequence). CDR3: CASSGAARETQYF. The CDR3 DNA sequence: TGTGCCAGTAGTGGGGCGGCGAGGGAGACCCAGTACTTC.

This rearrangement joins TRBV11-2 to TRBJ1-4, with a tentative D call TRBD1 (6 bases). V lost 0 bases to trimming and J lost 2 bases, with 7 bases between them. Germline V CDR1 and CDR2: SGHAT, FQNNGV. CDR3 length equals 15 residues. CDR3 region: CASSLEGGTNEKLFF. The CDR3 nucleotides are TGTGCCAGCAGCTTAGAAGGGGGGACTAATGAAAAACTGTTTTTT.

The V and J genes are TRBV21-1 and TRBJ2-5. TRBV21-1 is annotated as a pseudogene. CDR3 size: 18 residues. The CDR3 sequence is CASSKVGPPTTYQETQYF. The CDR3 DNA reads TGTGCCAGCAGCAAAGTGGGTCCACCGACCACCTACCAAGAGACCCAGTACTTC.

CDR3: CASSQGPNQPQHF. The CDR3 coding sequence is TGTGCCAGCAGCCAAGGACCCAATCAGCCCCAGCATTTT. V is TRBV3-1 (or the pseudogene TRBV3-2) and J is TRBJ1-5; no clear D gene. Germline lookup yields CDR1 LGHDT and CDR2 YNNKEL (reference sequence). V lost 1 base and J lost 3, with 4 bases in between. This CDR3 contains 13 residues.